The 30 T cell receptor beta chains in this list originate from one sample, sequenced in a study of neoadjuvant nivolumab and ipilimumab in lung cancer. Libraries were prepared by immunoSEQ multiplex PCR; TCRdb keeps only in-frame clonotypes and omits some of them. The sample includes around 19,000 clones, 85% to 90% of them seen just once. The sequencing used peripheral blood, collected before neoadjuvant nivolumab, alone or with ipilimumab. These receptors were obtained from an adult with non-small cell lung cancer.

In DNA form, the CDR3 reads TGTGCCTGGACCGGGGACACAGATACGCAGTATTTT. Translating it yields CAWTGDTDTQYF. V is TRBV30 and J is TRBJ2-3; D perhaps matches TRBD2 (5 bases). The ends were cut back, 4 bases at V and 2 bases at J, with 7 bases in the middle. The CDR3 spans 12 residues. Germline V gives CDR1 GTSNPN, CDR2 SVGIG (reference sequence).

This clone was picked up a small number of times. The V gene is TRBV5-5, the J gene TRBJ2-7; D is possibly TRBD2 (5 bases). Trimming took off 3 bases at V and 0 bases at J, with 13 bases between the two ends. CDR1 is SGHKS, CDR2 YYEKEE, per germline (reference sequence). The CDR3 is 15 amino acids. This CDR3 reads CASSSGEYGSYEQYF. In nucleotides, the CDR3 is TGTGCCAGCAGCTCCGGGGAATACGGCTCCTACGAGCAGTACTTC.

The rearrangement uses TRBV18 and TRBJ2-5; the match to TRBD1 covers 9 bases. The length of the CDR3 is 16 residues. CDR1 is KGHSH and CDR2 is LQKENI in the germline V gene. V shed 3 bases, J shed 5 bases, and the junction held 10 bases outside the gene matches. Here the CDR3 DNA reads TGTGCCAGCTCACCGGAACAGGGGGCGCGAATTGAGACCCAGTACTTC. Translated, it gives CASSPEQGARIETQYF.

The rearrangement joins TRBV13 to TRBJ2-7; a weak D match, TRBD2 (5 bases). The CDR3 has 18 amino acids. The V end lost 2 bases, the J end lost 4 bases, and 24 bases lay between the germline ends. Germline V gives CDR1 PRHDT, CDR2 FYEKMQ (reference sequence). The CDR3: CASSLSNGDGGWGYEQYF. The CDR3 coding sequence is TGTGCCAGCAGCTTATCGAACGGAGACGGCGGGTGGGGATACGAGCAGTACTTC.

The gene calls are TRBV6-1 and TRBJ2-2, with no clear D. The CDR3 runs 13 residues. Germline CDR1 and CDR2: MNHNS and SASEGT. Trimming took 2 bases from V and 6 from J, leaving 7 bases between them. This CDR3 reads CASSEWVAGELFF. The CDR3 coding sequence is TGTGCCAGCAGTGAATGGGTAGCCGGGGAGCTGTTTTTT.

V usage is TRBV9 and J usage is TRBJ2-1; tentative D call: TRBD2 (5 bases). Per the germline V gene, CDR1 is SGDLS and CDR2 is YYNGEE. The CDR3 loop spans 15 amino acids. With 0 bases removed from V and 5 bases from J, the gap between germline ends came to 12 bases. The CDR3 sequence: CASSVGGREDNEQFF. CDR3 nucleotide sequence: TGTGCCAGCAGCGTAGGAGGGAGAGAGGACAATGAGCAGTTCTTC.

This clone was detected a few times. The chain has TRBV5-5 and TRBJ2-7; 7 bases are shared with TRBD1. Germline V lookup: CDR1 SGHKS, CDR2 YYEKEE (reference sequence). V dropped 4 bases and J dropped 0; count of bases not matched to a gene: 10. The length of the CDR3 is 16 residues. The CDR3 region has the DNA TGTGCCAGCAGCGATTCCCCGGGACAGAGCTCCTACGAGCAGTACTTC. This sequence encodes CASSDSPGQSSYEQYF.

The chain joins TRBV6-5 to TRBJ2-1, with TRBD1 identical over 7 bases. Germline V CDR1 and CDR2: MNHEY, SVGAGI. The CDR3 spans 15 residues. The ends lost 10 bases at V and 7 bases at J; junction bases unmatched: 16. Here the CDR3 DNA reads TGTGCCACCCCCTCCGGACCGGGACAGAAGAATGAGCAGTTCTTC. Translated: CATPSGPGQKNEQFF.

V gene TRBV7-9 combines with J gene TRBJ1-1; a possible D gene is TRBD1 (5 bases). The CDR3 consists of 13 residues. Trimming removed 0 bases at V and 8 bases at J, with 10 bases between. CDR1 is SEHNR, CDR2 FQNEAQ, per germline (reference sequence). CDR3 nucleotides: TGTGCCAGCAGCTTAGCCTCTGGGGGAGAAGCTTTCTTT. It encodes CASSLASGGEAFF.

V usage is TRBV6-5 and J usage is TRBJ1-2; 11 positions match TRBD1. Germline V gene lookup returns CDR1 MNHEY and CDR2 SVGAGI. CDR3 length: 14 residues. Germline trimming cut 6 bases from V and 7 bases from J; bases unmatched to any gene: 7. The CDR3 sequence: CASRPGQGVGGYTF. The CDR3 nucleotides read TGTGCCAGCAGACCGGGACAGGGGGTTGGTGGCTACACCTTC.

This sequence joins TRBV5-4 and TRBJ2-7, with D perhaps TRBD2 (5 bases). CDR3 size: 12 residues. The germline V gene has CDR1 SGHNT and CDR2 YYREEE (reference sequence). Trimming pared 2 bases from V and 7 bases from J, leaving 10 bases between. The CDR3 DNA reads as TGTGCCAGCAGCTTCCCGACGGGGGAGCAGTACTTC. Translated, it gives CASSFPTGEQYF. Complete variable domain (other parts from reference TRBV5-4 and TRBJ2-7): ETGVTQSPTHLIKTRGQQVTLRCSSQSGHNTVSWYQQALGQGPQFIFQYYREEENGRGNFPPRFSGLQFPNYSSELNVNALELDDSALYLCASSFPTGEQYFGPGTRLTVT.

V is TRBV4-1 and J is TRBJ1-2; D unresolved. Per germline, CDR1 MGHRA and CDR2 YSYEKL. The V end was cut by 4 bases, the J end by 2 bases, with 17 bases between. This CDR3 contains 16 residues. In DNA form, the CDR3 reads TGCGCCAGCAGCCCAACTACAGCCTCTACCAACTATGGCTACACCTTC. This translates into CASSPTTASTNYGYTF.

The rearrangement joins TRBV15 to TRBJ1-1; 10 bases fit TRBD1. CDR1 is LNHNV and CDR2 is YYDKDF in the germline V gene (reference sequence). This CDR3 region has 14 residues. The junction had 6 bases not matched to a gene; V was cut back by 7 bases and J by 4 bases. CDR3: CATNRQGASTEAFF. The CDR3 coding sequence is TGTGCCACCAACCGACAGGGGGCGAGCACTGAAGCTTTCTTT.

The V and J genes are TRBV4-1 and TRBJ1-5; no clear D. Germline V gives CDR1 MGHRA, CDR2 YSYEKL. The CDR3 runs 15 residues. With 0 bases removed from V and 0 bases from J, the gap between germline ends came to 6 bases. The CDR3 DNA is TGCGCCAGCAGCCAAGACAGAGATAGCAATCAGCCCCAGCATTTT. Residues: CASSQDRDSNQPQHF.

The genes are TRBV5-1 and TRBJ2-7, with 10 bases identical to TRBD1. Per the germline V gene, CDR1 is SGHRS and CDR2 is YFSETQ. Trimming removed 2 bases from V and 9 bases from J; junction bases left unmatched: 11. The CDR3 loop spans 15 amino acids. In nucleotides, the CDR3 is TGCGCCAGCAGCTTAGTCGGGACAGGGGTTCCCATGCAGTACTTC. The encoded protein is CASSLVGTGVPMQYF.

This rearrangement joins TRBV5-1 to TRBJ1-3; D not certain. The CDR3 has 14 amino acids. The germline CDR1 and CDR2 sequences are SGHRS and YFSETQ. V was pared by 0 bases and J by 0 bases, with 4 bases between. The CDR3 nucleotides read TGCGCCAGCAGCTTGGGGGGCTCTGGAAACACCATATATTTT. Protein: CASSLGGSGNTIYF.

This chain joins TRBV10-1 and TRBJ2-7; D unresolved. V lost 11 bases and J lost 1, with 3 bases in between. In germline, CDR1 is WNHNN, CDR2 SYGVQD (reference sequence). This CDR3 region has 9 residues. CDR3 in amino acids: CAGSYEQYF. The CDR3 region has the DNA TGCGCCGGTTCCTACGAGCAGTACTTC.

This chain connects TRBV9 to TRBJ1-2, with 8 nucleotides matching TRBD1. The CDR3 runs 14 residues. Germline CDR1 SGDLS, CDR2 YYNGEE. The junction had 8 bases not matched to a gene; V was cut back by 4 bases and J by 6 bases. The CDR3 bases are TGTGCCAGCAGCCACCCCGACAGGGGCAATGGCTACACCTTC. It encodes CASSHPDRGNGYTF. Complete variable domain (other parts from reference TRBV9 and TRBJ1-2): DSGVTQTPKHLITATGQRVTLRCSPRSGDLSVYWYQQSLDQGLQFLIQYYNGEERAKGNILERFSAQQFPDLHSELNLSSLELGDSALYFCASSHPDRGNGYTFGSGTRLTVV.

This chain connects TRBV9 to TRBJ2-5; D gene ambiguous. Germline CDR1 and CDR2: SGDLS and YYNGEE. The CDR3 loop spans 16 amino acids. Trimming removed 6 bases at V and 0 bases at J, with 18 bases between. CDR3 nucleotides: TGTGCCAGCACCCGGTGGGTAGGTGAGAACCAAGAGACCCAGTACTTC. This sequence encodes CASTRWVGENQETQYF.

V gene TRBV7-8 combines with J gene TRBJ1-5; D may be TRBD1 (5 bases). Germline V lookup: CDR1 SGHVS, CDR2 FQNEAQ. The CDR3 is 14 residues long. V was pared by 1 base and J by 9 bases, with 13 bases between. The CDR3 nucleotides read TGTGCCAGCAGCTTAGTCACGGGGGGGTTGCCCCAGCATTTT. This gives the protein CASSLVTGGLPQHF.

The chain recombines TRBV4-2 with TRBJ2-7; 9 bases are a match to TRBD2. Germline lookup yields CDR1 LGHNA and CDR2 YNFKEQ. The CDR3 length is 16 residues. With 0 bases clipped from V and 4 bases from J, the junction kept 7 bases outside the gene matches. CDR3 in DNA: TGTGCCAGCAGCCAAGAAGGCGGTAGCGGGAGATACGAGCAGTACTTC. Amino acid sequence: CASSQEGGSGRYEQYF.

The chain recombines TRBV11-1 with TRBJ2-7; TRBD1 agrees at 8 bases. Germline V gives CDR1 SGHAT, CDR2 FQDESV (reference sequence). The V segment lost 5 bases and the J segment 6 bases; nucleotides outside the gene matches: 6. This CDR3 has 13 amino acids. The chain's CDR3 is CASSPRQGSEQYF. CDR3 DNA: TGTGCCAGCAGCCCCCGACAGGGGAGCGAGCAGTACTTC.

For the CDR3, the DNA is TGTGCCAGCTCACCACCACTAGCGGGAGCCCGCTCTGGGGCCAACGTCCTGACTTTC. It is translated as CASSPPLAGARSGANVLTF. V usage is TRBV18 and J usage is TRBJ2-6; 11 bases are shared with TRBD2. The CDR3 length is 19 residues. Germline values: CDR1 KGHSH, CDR2 LQKENI. J gave up 0 bases and V 0 bases, and 4 bases lay outside the gene matches.

The chain is built from TRBV6-1 and TRBJ2-7; D uncertain. V lost 5 bases and J 7 bases, leaving 18 bases between the germline ends. This CDR3 comprises 14 residues. CDR1 and CDR2 (germline): MNHNS, SASEGT. CDR3 in DNA: TGTGCCAGCAGTCGGGCAGATGGGATTAGTGAGCAGTACTTC. It encodes CASSRADGISEQYF.

This clone was detected only a few times. The V call is TRBV11-1, the J call TRBJ1-5; D is undetermined. Trimming cost V 1 base and J 4 bases, with 5 bases left between them. Germline V lookup: CDR1 SGHAT, CDR2 FQDESV (reference sequence). This CDR3 has 13 amino acids. CDR3 nucleotide sequence: TGTGCCAGCAGCTTAGATGGGAATCAGCCCCAGCATTTT. It specifies CASSLDGNQPQHF.

The genes are TRBV29-1 and TRBJ1-5; 10 bases are a match to TRBD1. V shed 6 bases and J 6 bases; nucleotides not matched to a gene: 2. The CDR3 extends over 12 amino acids. CDR1 is SQVTM, CDR2 ANQGSEA, per germline. In DNA form, the CDR3 reads TGCAGCGTGGGACAGGGGAGTCAGCCCCAGCATTTT. Protein sequence: CSVGQGSQPQHF. The whole variable domain, filled in from reference TRBV29-1 and TRBJ1-5, reads SAVISQKPSRDICQRGTSLTIQCQVDSQVTMMFWYRQQPGQSLTLIATANQGSEATYESGFVIDKFPISRPNLTFSTLTVSNMSPEDSSIYLCSVGQGSQPQHFGDGTRLSIL.

This clone has a single count. The V gene is TRBV7-2, the J gene TRBJ2-1, with 9 bases fitting TRBD2. Germline V lookup: CDR1 SGHTA, CDR2 FQGNSA. This CDR3 has 15 amino acids. Trimming cost V 5 bases and J 4 bases; bases outside gene matches: 6. CDR3 region: CASSKASGEYNEQFF. In DNA, the CDR3 is TGTGCCAGCAGCAAAGCTAGCGGGGAATACAATGAGCAGTTCTTC. The variable domain in full, completed from reference TRBV7-2 and TRBJ2-1, reads GAGVSQSPSNKVTEKGKDVELRCDPISGHTALYWYRQSLGQGLEFLIYFQGNSAPDKSGLPSDRFSAERTGGSVSTLTIQRTQQEDSAVYLCASSKASGEYNEQFFGPGTRLTVL.

The genes are TRBV14 and TRBJ1-2; 8 nucleotides match TRBD1. The CDR3 covers 14 residues. Germline V CDR1 and CDR2: SGHDN, FVKESK. After removal of 1 base from V and 2 bases from J, the junction contained 0 bases not matched to a gene. The CDR3 DNA reads as TGTGCCAGCAGCCAAGCAGGGGGCAACTATGGCTACACCTTC. This translates into CASSQAGGNYGYTF.

In its sample, this clone was seen once. The chain has TRBV18 and TRBJ1-2; D is perhaps TRBD1 (6 bases). Germline V CDR1 and CDR2: KGHSH, LQKENI. V lost 6 bases to trimming and J lost 0 bases, with 8 bases between them. The CDR3 covers 13 residues. The CDR3 spells CASSPGANYGYTF. CDR3 coding DNA: TGTGCCAGCTCCCCAGGGGCTAACTATGGCTACACCTTC.

The chain recombines TRBV4-1 with TRBJ2-7, with TRBD1 matching over 7 bases. With V trimmed by 5 bases and J by 7 bases, 11 bases remained unmatched. This CDR3 comprises 14 residues. Germline loops: CDR1 MGHRA, CDR2 YSYEKL. The CDR3 protein is CASSSRTGPGEQYF. As DNA, the CDR3 is TGCGCCAGCAGCTCACGGACAGGACCTGGGGAGCAGTACTTC.